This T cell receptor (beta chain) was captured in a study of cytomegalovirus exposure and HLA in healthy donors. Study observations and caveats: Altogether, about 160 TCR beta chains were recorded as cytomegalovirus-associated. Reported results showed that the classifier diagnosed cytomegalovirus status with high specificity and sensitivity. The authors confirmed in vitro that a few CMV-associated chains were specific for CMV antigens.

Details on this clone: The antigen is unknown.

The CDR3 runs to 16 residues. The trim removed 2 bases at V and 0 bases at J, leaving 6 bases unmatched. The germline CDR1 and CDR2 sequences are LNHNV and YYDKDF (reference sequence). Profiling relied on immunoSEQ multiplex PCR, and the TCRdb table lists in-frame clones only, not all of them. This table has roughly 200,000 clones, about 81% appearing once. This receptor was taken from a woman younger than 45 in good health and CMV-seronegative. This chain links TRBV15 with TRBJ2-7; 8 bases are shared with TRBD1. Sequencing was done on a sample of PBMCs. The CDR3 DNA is TGTGCCACCAGCAGAACCGGACAGGGCTACTCCTACGAGCAGTACTTC. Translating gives CATSRTGQGYSYEQYF.